This record concerns one T cell receptor beta chain sequence. This entry is derived from a study of blood T cell repertoires in COVID-19. On the study more broadly: The samples span acute and convalescent COVID-19 from the United States, Italy and Spain. T cells, B-cell-depleted T cells, or PBMCs provided the cDNA or gDNA that served as material.

Original methodology: Nucleated cell counts were estimated from reference gene primer amplification. The assay was immunoSEQ multiplex PCR, and TCRdb's table has in-frame clones only and misses some. V, J and clone size are taken as reported in that table, and D and trimming were inferred from the DNA itself. The sample records 350,000 to 450,000 clones, about 89% being singletons. The length of the CDR3 is 15 residues. The ends were cut back, 2 bases at V and 0 bases at J, with 8 bases in the middle. Germline V gene lookup returns CDR1 SGHKS and CDR2 YYEKEE (reference sequence). Seattle patients were enrolled during active infection and followed longitudinally.

Material: peripheral blood. The V call is TRBV5-5, the J call TRBJ2-2; TRBD2 might be the D (6 bases). The sequence was obtained from a woman aged 55-69 years with COVID-19, enrolled during active disease. The CDR3 spells CASSLRGSNTGELFF. The CDR3 DNA follows: TGTGCCAGCAGCTTACGGGGGTCGAACACCGGGGAGCTGTTTTTT.